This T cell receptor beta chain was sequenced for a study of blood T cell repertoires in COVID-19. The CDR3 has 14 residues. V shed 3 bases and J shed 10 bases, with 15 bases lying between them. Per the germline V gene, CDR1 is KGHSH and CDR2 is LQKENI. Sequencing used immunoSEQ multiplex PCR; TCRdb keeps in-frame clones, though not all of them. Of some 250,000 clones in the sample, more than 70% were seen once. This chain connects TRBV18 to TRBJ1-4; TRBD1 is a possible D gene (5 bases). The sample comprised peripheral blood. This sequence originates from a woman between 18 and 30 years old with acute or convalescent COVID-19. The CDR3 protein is CASSPTAAGGKLFF. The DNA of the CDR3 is TGTGCCAGCTCACCGACGGCGGCGGGGGGAAAACTGTTTTTT.